These 10 T cell receptor beta chains share one sample of origin, sequenced in a study of blood T cell repertoires in COVID-19. Libraries were prepared by immunoSEQ multiplex PCR; TCRdb keeps only in-frame clonotypes and omits some of them. Altogether around 300,000 clones are present, around 86% being singletons, with the ten largest covering around 2.1%. The sample taken for sequencing was peripheral blood. The source of these receptors is a woman in her 30s who had recovered from COVID-19.

The CDR3 loop reads CASSLLGGSYEQYF. The CDR3 DNA reads TGTGCCAGCAGTCTTCTTGGCGGGAGTTACGAGCAGTACTTC. The chain couples TRBV28 to TRBJ2-7, with 7 bases that match TRBD2. The length of the CDR3 is 14 residues. The V segment lost 5 bases and the J segment 4 bases; nucleotides outside the gene matches: 8. Germline V gene sequence: CDR1 MDHEN, CDR2 SYDVKM. The full variable domain, in which reference TRBV28 and TRBJ2-7 provide the parts outside the CDR3, is DVKVTQSSRYLVKRTGEKVFLECVQDMDHENMFWYRQDPGLGLRLIYFSYDVKMKEKGDIPEGYSVSREKKERFSLILESASTNQTSMYLCASSLLGGSYEQYFGPGTRLTVT.

The chain carries TRBV5-1 and TRBJ2-2; the match to TRBD2 covers 9 bases. Per germline, CDR1 SGHRS and CDR2 YFSETQ. CDR3 length equals 16 residues. V was pared by 4 bases and J by 0 bases, with 4 bases of the junction left unmatched. CDR3 residues: CASSGASGANTGELFF. CDR3 bases: TGCGCCAGCAGCGGGGCTAGCGGGGCGAACACCGGGGAGCTGTTTTTT.

This chain uses TRBV11-2 with TRBJ1-1; perhaps TRBD1 as D (6 bases). The CDR3 spans 14 residues. The germline gives CDR1 SGHAT, CDR2 FQNNGV. Deletions cut 2 bases from V and 4 bases from J, with 11 bases between. The CDR3 bases are TGTGCCAGCAGCTTATGGGGGCTGGGCACTGAAGCTTTCTTT. It codes for CASSLWGLGTEAFF.

The J gene is TRBJ1-5, the V gene TRBV18; the D is unclear. CDR3 length equals 14 residues. The germline CDR1 and CDR2 sequences are KGHSH and LQKENI. V lost 3 bases and J 0 bases, leaving 6 bases between the germline ends. As DNA, the CDR3 is TGTGCCAGCTCACCCGAGAGTAGCAATCAGCCCCAGCATTTT. It specifies CASSPESSNQPQHF.

The chain is built from TRBV18 and TRBJ1-5; D gene uncertain. The CDR3 is 13 amino acids. Trimming removed 3 bases at V and 5 bases at J, with 8 bases between. CDR1 KGHSH and CDR2 LQKENI come from the germline V gene. This chain's CDR3 is CASSPITDQPQHF. The CDR3 DNA reads TGTGCCAGCTCACCGATCACTGATCAGCCCCAGCATTTT.

V and J are TRBV11-1 and TRBJ2-3; 7 nucleotides align to TRBD2. Per the germline V gene, CDR1 is SGHAT and CDR2 is FQDESV (reference sequence). The V segment lost 7 bases and the J segment 6 bases; nucleotides outside the gene matches: 13. The CDR3 runs 15 residues. The CDR3 sequence is CASTAVGGSEDTQYF. The CDR3 region has the DNA TGTGCCAGCACGGCGGTCGGCGGGAGCGAGGATACGCAGTATTTT.

This clone was observed a handful of times. The rearrangement links TRBV7-8 to TRBJ2-3; 8 bases line up with TRBD1. CDR1 SGHVS and CDR2 FQNEAQ come from the germline V gene. There are 15 residues in the CDR3. The V and J ends lost 3 bases and 3 bases, in that order; junction bases with no gene match: 5. CDR3 in DNA: TGTGCCAGCAGCTTCGGGACAGGACAAACAGATACGCAGTATTTT. It translates to CASSFGTGQTDTQYF.

This chain uses TRBV11-2 with TRBJ2-7; D ambiguous. Germline assignment: CDR1 SGHAT and CDR2 FQNNGV. The CDR3 runs to 13 residues. The V gene lost 5 bases and the J gene lost 2 bases, with 10 bases spanning the gap. The CDR3, as DNA: TGTGCCAGCAGCGTCAGTCAAACCTACGAGCAGTACTTC. Protein product: CASSVSQTYEQYF.

The V and J genes are TRBV6-5 and TRBJ2-3, with D possibly being TRBD2 (5 bases). CDR3 length: 15 residues. The germline V and J ends were trimmed by 7 bases and 0 bases, with 14 bases remaining between them. Germline assignment: CDR1 MNHEY and CDR2 SVGAGI. The CDR3 protein is CASKLLEASTDTQYF. The CDR3 DNA is TGTGCCAGCAAATTACTAGAAGCTAGCACAGATACGCAGTATTTT.

This chain joins TRBV5-4 and TRBJ1-6; a weak D match, TRBD1 (6 bases). The CDR3 covers 15 residues. V was shortened by 4 bases and J by 8 bases, with 16 bases between the two germline ends. Germline V gene sequence: CDR1 SGHNT, CDR2 YYREEE (reference sequence). The CDR3 DNA is TGTGCCAGCAGCCACTGGGCAGGGGTGGATTCACCCCTCCACTTT. Protein product: CASSHWAGVDSPLHF.